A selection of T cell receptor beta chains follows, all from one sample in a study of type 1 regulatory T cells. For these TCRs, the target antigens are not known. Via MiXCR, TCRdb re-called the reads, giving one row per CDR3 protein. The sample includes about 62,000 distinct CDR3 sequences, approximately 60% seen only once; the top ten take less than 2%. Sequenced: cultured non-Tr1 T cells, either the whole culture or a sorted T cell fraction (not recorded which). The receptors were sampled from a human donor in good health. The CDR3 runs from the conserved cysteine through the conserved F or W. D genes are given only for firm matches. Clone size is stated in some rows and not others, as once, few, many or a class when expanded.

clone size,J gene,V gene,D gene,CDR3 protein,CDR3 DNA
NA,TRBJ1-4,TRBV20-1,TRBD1,CSAAGTGFATNEKLFF,TGCAGTGCTGCCGGGACAGGGTTCGCAACTAATGAAAAACTGTTTTTT
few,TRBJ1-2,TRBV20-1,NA,CSARVQSGGYTF,TGCAGTGCTAGAGTTCAGTCCGGGGGCTACACCTTC
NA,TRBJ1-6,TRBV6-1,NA,CASSEVSGSTPLHF,TGTGCCAGCAGTGAAGTGTCTGGGTCAACACCCCTCCACTTT
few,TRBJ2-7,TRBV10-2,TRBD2,CASSISGRGVYEQYF,TGCGCCAGCAGCATTAGCGGGAGAGGAGTCTACGAGCAGTACTTC
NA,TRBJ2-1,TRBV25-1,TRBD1,CASSDRTGVQFF,TGTGCCAGCAGTGATCGGACAGGAGTGCAGTTCTTC
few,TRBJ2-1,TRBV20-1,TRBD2,CSARGLAGGGTYNEQFF,TGCAGTGCTAGAGGGCTAGCGGGAGGCGGGACCTACAATGAGCAGTTCTTC
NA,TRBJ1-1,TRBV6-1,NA,CASSEVLDEAFF,TGTGCCAGCAGTGAGGTCTTAGATGAAGCTTTCTTT
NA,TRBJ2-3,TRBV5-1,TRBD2,CASSLVGRAGDTQYF,TGCGCCAGCAGCTTGGTCGGGAGGGCAGGAGATACGCAGTATTTT
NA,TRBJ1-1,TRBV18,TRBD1,CASSGDRRGTEAFF,TGTGCCAGCTCAGGGGACAGGAGAGGTACTGAAGCTTTCTTT
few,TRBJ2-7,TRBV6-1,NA,CASSAQSYEQYF,TGTGCCAGCAGTGCTCAATCCTACGAGCAGTACTTC
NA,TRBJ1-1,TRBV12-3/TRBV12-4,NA,CASRLRPGRGSTEAFF,TGTGCCAGCAGACTAAGACCGGGACGGGGATCCACTGAAGCTTTCTTT
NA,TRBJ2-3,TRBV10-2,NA,CASSGAASTDTQYF,TGCGCCAGCAGTGGGGCGGCTAGCACAGATACGCAGTATTTT
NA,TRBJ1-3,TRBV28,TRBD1,CASSFPGGRRGNTIYF,TGTGCCAGCAGTTTTCCAGGGGGTCGACGAGGAAACACCATATATTTT
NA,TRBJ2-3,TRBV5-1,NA,CASSLDIGRGADTQYF,TGCGCCAGCAGCTTGGATATCGGGAGAGGGGCAGATACGCAGTATTTT
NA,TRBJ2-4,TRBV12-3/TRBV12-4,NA,CASSPLGGTKNIQYF,TGTGCCAGCAGCCCCCTAGGGGGAACCAAAAACATTCAGTACTTC
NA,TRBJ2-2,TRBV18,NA,CASKQGSGELFF,TGTGCCAGCAAACAGGGTTCCGGGGAGCTGTTTTTT
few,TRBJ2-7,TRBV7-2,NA,CASSQTGHEQYF,TGTGCCAGCAGCCAGACAGGCCACGAGCAGTACTTC
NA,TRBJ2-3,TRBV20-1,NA,CSATLRDTDTQYF,TGCAGTGCTACTTTGCGGGACACAGATACGCAGTATTTT
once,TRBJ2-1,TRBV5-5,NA,CASSLDQGVHEQFF,TGTGCCAGCAGCTTGGACCAAGGGGTACATGAGCAGTTCTTC
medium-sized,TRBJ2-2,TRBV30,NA,CASAVINTGELFF,TGTGCCTCAGCTGTGATTAACACCGGGGAGCTGTTTTTT
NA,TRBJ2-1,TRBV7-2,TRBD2,CASRKKGAGGTSGRIKVNNEQFF,TGTGCCAGCAGGAAAAAGGGCGCAGGAGGGACTAGCGGGAGGATTAAGGTAAACAATGAGCAGTTCTTC
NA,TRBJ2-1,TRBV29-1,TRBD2,CSVVRTSGSSYNEQFF,TGCAGCGTGGTTAGGACTAGCGGGAGCTCCTACAATGAGCAGTTCTTC